Here is one T cell receptor beta chain with its context. Its antigen is as yet unknown. A quantitative 5'-RACE method, one with molecular barcodes, was used to make TCR beta libraries. TCRdb reprocessed the 5' RACE reads via MiXCR and lists one record per CDR3 protein. This sample has 300,000 to 350,000 distinct CDR3 sequences, with less than 25% found just once. This sample was taken from a study of CD8 T cells in ankylosing spondylitis. Study-level findings and limits: Ankylosing spondylitis blood appeared to be characterized by a TCR beta motif of about 8 highly homologous variants.

The sample was blood, either unsorted or a sorted T cell fraction (not recorded which). This sequence originates from a female donor with ankylosing spondylitis or in good health (not recorded which).

In nucleotides, the CDR3 is TGTGCCAGCAGCCCACCTAGATCCGGGGAGCTGTTTTTT. It encodes CASSPPRSGELFF. The chain joins TRBV28 to TRBJ2-2; D gene uncertain. Germline V gene sequence: CDR1 MDHEN, CDR2 SYDVKM. V gave up 6 bases and J gave up 6 bases, with 11 bases separating them. The CDR3 has 13 amino acids.